Presented here are 18 T cell receptor beta chains from one specimen sequenced in a study of blood T cell repertoires in COVID-19. Profiling relied on immunoSEQ multiplex PCR, and the TCRdb table lists in-frame clones only, not all of them. The sample lists about 220,000 clones, about 79% seen once, with about 1.3% in the top ten. The sample comprised PBMCs or T cells enriched from blood (not recorded which). The receptors were sampled from a woman aged 40 to 50 with acute COVID-19.

The rearrangement uses TRBV19 and TRBJ1-1; D not certain. Germline CDR1 is LNHDA and CDR2 is SQIVND (reference sequence). This CDR3 contains 14 residues. Trimming took 3 bases from V and 1 from J, leaving 9 bases between them. The CDR3 region has the DNA TGTGCCAGTAGTATGTACGGTCAGAACACTGAAGCTTTCTTT. Its translation is CASSMYGQNTEAFF.

This rearrangement joins TRBV12-5 to TRBJ1-1, with no clear D. CDR3 size: 13 residues. The germline gives CDR1 LGHNT, CDR2 FRNRAP. V was cut by 6 bases and J by 1 base, with 9 bases left in between. CDR3 sequence: CASGKTPNTEAFF. CDR3 nucleotides: TGTGCTAGTGGAAAGACACCGAACACTGAAGCTTTCTTT.

The gene calls are TRBV6-1 and TRBJ2-1, with a weak D call TRBD1 (6 bases). The CDR3 extends over 15 amino acids. Trimming took off 2 bases at V and 1 base at J, with 9 bases between the two ends. Germline CDR1 reads MNHNS; CDR2 reads SASEGT. This CDR3 is CASSEMTGSYNEQFF. Written as DNA, the CDR3 is TGTGCCAGCAGTGAAATGACAGGTTCCTACAATGAGCAGTTCTTC.

With regard to this clone: Compared with germline, one end of the junction differs, possibly owing to a read error. This chain joins TRBV6-5 and TRBJ1-4; D not certain. This CDR3 comprises 15 residues. Per germline, CDR1 MNHEY and CDR2 SVGAGI. The CDR3 sequence: CASSYSRVDNVKLFF. CDR3 DNA: TGTGCCAGCAGTTACTCGAGGGTCGATAATGTAAAACTGTTTTTT.

The genes are TRBV28 and TRBJ2-7; tentative D call: TRBD2 (5 bases). The V gene lost 3 bases and the J gene lost 6 bases, with 18 bases spanning the gap. The CDR3 consists of 15 residues. The germline V gene encodes CDR1 MDHEN and CDR2 SYDVKM. CDR3 in amino acids: CASSFGVRDGLEQYF. As DNA, the CDR3 is TGTGCCAGCAGTTTCGGAGTTCGGGATGGGCTCGAGCAGTACTTC.

This rearrangement joins TRBV7-9 to TRBJ2-3; D ambiguous. From germline, CDR1 is SEHNR and CDR2 FQNEAQ (reference sequence). V lost 5 bases, J lost 4 bases, and 13 bases lay in between. The CDR3 totals 14 residues. The CDR3 nucleotides read TGTGCCAGCAGCCTCATCGAGGAGTCAGATACGCAGTATTTT. This encodes CASSLIEESDTQYF.

This chain connects TRBV21-1 to TRBJ1-3. TRBV21-1 counts as a pseudogene. The CDR3 totals 14 residues. CDR3 sequence reads: CASSNLPSGNTIYF. For the CDR3, the DNA is TGTGCCAGCAGCAACCTACCCTCTGGAAACACCATATATTTT.

The V call is TRBV9, the J call TRBJ1-1; a weak D match, TRBD1 (5 bases). The CDR3 contains 13 residues. Germline V gives CDR1 SGDLS, CDR2 YYNGEE. The V end lost 3 bases, the J end lost 7 bases, and 13 bases lay between the germline ends. Written as DNA, the CDR3 is TGTGCCAGCAGCGCGACAGTAACGAATGAAGCTTTCTTT. This sequence encodes CASSATVTNEAFF.

The chain combines TRBV19 with TRBJ2-7; 8 positions match TRBD1. Germline lookup yields CDR1 LNHDA and CDR2 SQIVND (reference sequence). The length of the CDR3 is 16 residues. V lost 6 bases to trimming and J lost 3 bases; unmatched junction nucleotides: 13. The CDR3 here is CASSPGQGRPGYEQYF. Here the CDR3 DNA reads TGTGCCAGTAGCCCTGGACAGGGCCGGCCGGGCTACGAGCAGTACTTC.

The chain combines TRBV4-3 with TRBJ1-1; tentative D call: TRBD1 (6 bases). Trimming left V 1 base short and J 1 base short, with 7 bases between. The CDR3 is made up of 14 amino acids. Per germline, CDR1 LGHNA and CDR2 YSLEER. CDR3 sequence reads: CASSQGQENTEAFF. As DNA, the CDR3 is TGCGCCAGCAGCCAAGGACAGGAGAACACTGAAGCTTTCTTT.

The chain carries TRBV28 and TRBJ1-5; 7 bases map to TRBD1. With 3 bases clipped from V and 1 base from J, the junction kept 6 bases outside the gene matches. The CDR3 is 16 residues long. Germline CDR1 and CDR2: MDHEN and SYDVKM. The CDR3 DNA reads as TGTGCCAGCAGTTTTTTCCGGGACAGCAGCAATCAGCCCCAGCATTTT. It translates to CASSFFRDSSNQPQHF. The full variable domain, completed using reference TRBV28 and TRBJ1-5, is DVKVTQSSRYLVKRTGEKVFLECVQDMDHENMFWYRQDPGLGLRLIYFSYDVKMKEKGDIPEGYSVSREKKERFSLILESASTNQTSMYLCASSFFRDSSNQPQHFGDGTRLSIL.

The rearrangement links TRBV27 to TRBJ1-1, with no clear D. This CDR3 region has 18 residues. Trimming cost V 5 bases and J 8 bases, with 30 bases left between them. CDR1 is MNHEY, CDR2 SMNVEV, per germline (reference sequence). The CDR3 region has the DNA TGTGCCAGCAGTCCCACCGGAGGGCCCTACAAACAAAATAGGGAAGCTTTCTTT. This encodes CASSPTGGPYKQNREAFF.

This clone has just one count. This rearrangement joins TRBV7-2 to TRBJ2-3; weak D call: TRBD1 (6 bases). The ends were cut back, 2 bases at V and 11 bases at J, with 11 bases in the middle. This CDR3 has 12 residues. Per the germline V gene, CDR1 is SGHTA and CDR2 is FQGNSA. CDR3 protein: CASSLSGVGQYF. The CDR3 bases are TGTGCCAGCAGCTTATCAGGGGTAGGGCAGTATTTT. The whole variable domain, filled in from reference TRBV7-2 and TRBJ2-3, reads GAGVSQSPSNKVTEKGKDVELRCDPISGHTALYWYRQSLGQGLEFLIYFQGNSAPDKSGLPSDRFSAERTGGSVSTLTIQRTQQEDSAVYLCASSLSGVGQYFGPGTRLTVL.

CDR3 residues: CASSRPGEKGEAFF. The DNA for the CDR3 is TGTGCCAGCAGTCGTCCAGGGGAAAAGGGTGAAGCTTTCTTT. The chain recombines TRBV2 with TRBJ1-1; tentatively, D is TRBD1 (6 bases). V lost 5 bases and J lost 7, with 17 bases in between. Looked up from germline, CDR1 is SNHLY and CDR2 is FYNNEI. The CDR3 contains 14 residues.

The rearrangement joins TRBV7-2 to TRBJ1-4, with a weak D call TRBD1 (5 bases). Germline CDR1 is SGHTA and CDR2 is FQGNSA. V lost 5 bases to trimming and J lost 9 bases, with 25 bases between them. This CDR3 has 17 amino acids. CDR3 DNA: TGTGCCAGCAGCCAGTCCCCCATAGGGGACTATACACAAAAACTGTTTTTT. Its protein is CASSQSPIGDYTQKLFF.

About this clone: This same CDR3 is encoded by further DNA sequences in the sample. CDR3 sequence reads: CASSSDRGGTDTQYF. The CDR3 nucleotides read TGCGCCAGCAGTTCGGACAGGGGTGGCACAGATACGCAGTATTTT. The V call is TRBV5-1, the J call TRBJ2-3, with 9 bases that match TRBD1. Germline V gene lookup returns CDR1 SGHRS and CDR2 YFSETQ. V dropped 5 bases and J dropped 1; count of bases not matched to a gene: 5. The CDR3 has 15 amino acids.

The DNA of the CDR3 is TGTGCCAGCAGCGTAGGGACAGGGCTAGAAGCTTTCTTT. It codes for CASSVGTGLEAFF. The V gene is TRBV9, the J gene TRBJ1-1; TRBD1 matches at 8 bases. V lost 0 bases to trimming and J lost 8 bases; unmatched junction nucleotides: 3. Germline lookup yields CDR1 SGDLS and CDR2 YYNGEE. The CDR3 totals 13 residues.

The chain is built from TRBV27 and TRBJ2-2; no firm D call. Trimming stripped 6 bases from V and 9 bases from J, with 11 bases between. Germline lookup yields CDR1 MNHEY and CDR2 SMNVEV (reference sequence). The CDR3 covers 12 residues. This chain's CDR3 is CASSQRSRELFF. CDR3 DNA: TGTGCCAGCAGCCAACGTAGTAGGGAGCTGTTTTTT.